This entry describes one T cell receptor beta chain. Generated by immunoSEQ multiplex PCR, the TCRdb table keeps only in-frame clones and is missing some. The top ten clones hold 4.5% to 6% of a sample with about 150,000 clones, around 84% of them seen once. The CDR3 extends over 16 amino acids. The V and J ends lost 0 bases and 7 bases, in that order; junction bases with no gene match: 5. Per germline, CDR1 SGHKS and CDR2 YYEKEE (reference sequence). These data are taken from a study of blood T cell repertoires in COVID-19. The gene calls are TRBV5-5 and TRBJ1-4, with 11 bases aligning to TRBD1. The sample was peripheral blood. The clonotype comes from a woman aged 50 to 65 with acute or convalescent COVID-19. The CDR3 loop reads CASSLAGGTGGEKLFF. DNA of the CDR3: TGTGCCAGCAGCTTGGCCGGTGGGACAGGGGGTGAAAAACTGTTTTTT.